These 26 T cell receptor beta chains share one sample of origin, sequenced in a study of glioma-infiltrating T cells after dendritic cell vaccination. Time point of the sample: after dendritic cell vaccination, including at tumor progression/relapse. TCRdb keeps only in-frame clones here, not all; method: immunoSEQ multiplex PCR. The sample records over 65,000 clones, about 85% being singletons. The sample in question was blood, obtained after dendritic cell vaccination. Receptor source: a human donor with glioblastoma.

The chain employs TRBV7-9 and TRBJ1-1, with TRBD1 identical over 7 bases. Trimming removed 5 bases from V and 1 base from J; junction bases left unmatched: 4. This CDR3 has 14 amino acids. From germline, CDR1 is SEHNR and CDR2 FQNEAQ (reference sequence). The CDR3 is CASSQRQGNTEAFF. CDR3 bases: TGTGCCAGCAGCCAGAGACAGGGGAACACTGAAGCTTTCTTT.

V gene TRBV9 combines with J gene TRBJ2-3; 7 bases map to TRBD2. The CDR3 is 18 residues long. J was trimmed by 5 bases and V by 0 bases; bases with no gene match: 15. Germline loops: CDR1 SGDLS, CDR2 YYNGEE. DNA of the CDR3: TGTGCCAGCAGCGTAGAGGCTAGCGGAATAAGGAGTGGAGATACGCAGTATTTT. It is translated as CASSVEASGIRSGDTQYF.

The gene calls are TRBV6-5 and TRBJ1-2; the match to TRBD1 covers 9 bases. Per germline, CDR1 MNHEY and CDR2 SVGAGI. There are 14 residues in the CDR3. V lost 6 bases to trimming and J lost 6 bases; unmatched junction nucleotides: 8. CDR3 DNA sequence: TGTGCCAGCAGGGCGGACAGGGGAGGGGATGGCTACACCTTC. Translation gives CASRADRGGDGYTF.

V usage is TRBV7-2 and J usage is TRBJ2-7; TRBD2 aligns across 7 bases. V lost 1 base, J lost 2 bases, and 5 bases stayed unmatched. CDR3 length equals 15 residues. The V gene's germline CDR1 is SGHTA and CDR2 FQGNSA. The CDR3 reads CASSLGSGTPYEQYF. DNA for the CDR3: TGTGCCAGCAGCTTAGGCAGCGGGACTCCCTACGAGCAGTACTTC.

The chain links TRBV18 to TRBJ1-5, with D unclear. Germline lookup yields CDR1 KGHSH and CDR2 LQKENI. V gave up 4 bases and J gave up 5 bases, with 9 bases separating them. The length of the CDR3 is 13 residues. The CDR3 DNA sequence: TGTGCCAGCTCACGGGAGCTTGATCAGCCCCAGCATTTT. This translates into CASSRELDQPQHF. Looking up the rest from reference TRBV18 and TRBJ1-5 gives the full variable domain: NAGVMQNPRHLVRRRGQEARLRCSPMKGHSHVYWYRQLPEEGLKFMVYLQKENIIDESGMPKERFSAEFPKEGPSILRIQQVVRGDSAAYFCASSRELDQPQHFGDGTRLSIL.

The chain uses TRBV19 and TRBJ2-3, with TRBD2 matching over 9 bases. V lost 4 bases and J lost 0; bases outside the gene matches: 8. The germline V gene has CDR1 LNHDA and CDR2 SQIVND (reference sequence). The CDR3 runs 17 residues. This CDR3 is CASSTAGGRMSTDTQYF. The CDR3 coding sequence is TGTGCCAGTAGTACCGCGGGAGGGCGGATGAGCACAGATACGCAGTATTTT.

This clone came up a few times. The chain carries TRBV5-4 and TRBJ2-7, with 9 bases that match TRBD2. In germline, CDR1 is SGHNT, CDR2 YYREEE (reference sequence). CDR3 length: 15 residues. V gave up 6 bases and J gave up 6 bases; unmatched junction bases: 13. The CDR3 coding sequence is TGTGCCAGCACTTCTAGGGGCGGGAGGGCAAGCGAGCAGTACTTC. Protein product: CASTSRGGRASEQYF.

The gene calls are TRBV9 and TRBJ2-7; 7 nucleotides match TRBD2. Germline CDR1 SGDLS, CDR2 YYNGEE. The CDR3 runs to 15 residues. Losses at the gene ends were 2 bases for V and 3 bases for J; bases not matched to a gene: 8. The CDR3 DNA follows: TGTGCCAGCAGCGTGGGTACTAGCGCTCACTACGAGCAGTACTTC. This codes for CASSVGTSAHYEQYF.

This clone was picked up one time. The chain employs TRBV10-3 and TRBJ2-3, with D possibly matching TRBD1 (6 bases). CDR1 ENHRY and CDR2 SYGVKD come from the germline V gene. This CDR3 has 15 amino acids. V was pared by 9 bases and J by 4 bases, with 20 bases between. The CDR3 is CAISEPDRYPDTQYF. The CDR3 DNA reads TGTGCCATTTCTGAACCAGACAGGTATCCAGATACGCAGTATTTT.

This clone was seen a handful of times. The chain combines TRBV29-1 with TRBJ2-2; D is unclear. The CDR3 has 12 residues. V dropped 5 bases and J dropped 5 bases, with 9 bases sitting between them. The germline V gene encodes CDR1 SQVTM and CDR2 ANQGSEA. CDR3 in amino acids: CSVFIGTGELFF. The CDR3, as DNA: TGCAGCGTTTTCATCGGGACCGGGGAGCTGTTTTTT.

This chain links TRBV7-8 with TRBJ2-5; 10 bases map to TRBD2. Germline lookup yields CDR1 SGHVS and CDR2 FQNEAQ. The CDR3 contains 16 residues. V lost 9 bases and J lost 2; bases outside the gene matches: 12. CDR3 in DNA: TGTGCCAGTCGGTGGCGCCTAGCGGGGGCTCAAGAGACCCAGTACTTC. Translating it yields CASRWRLAGAQETQYF.

This chain joins TRBV15 and TRBJ2-4; possibly TRBD1 for D (6 bases). From germline, CDR1 is LNHNV and CDR2 YYDKDF (reference sequence). With 5 bases removed from V and 3 bases from J, the gap between germline ends came to 14 bases. The CDR3 length is 15 residues. This chain's CDR3 is CATSGRDTNKNIQYF. CDR3 nucleotides: TGTGCCACCAGCGGCCGGGACACCAACAAAAACATTCAGTACTTC.

The rearrangement uses TRBV27 and TRBJ1-2, with D possibly matching TRBD1 (6 bases). CDR3 length: 14 amino acids. Germline CDR1 reads MNHEY; CDR2 reads SMNVEV (reference sequence). V lost 1 base, J lost 3 bases, and 9 bases lay in between. The CDR3 sequence: CASSLLAGDYGYTF. In DNA form, the CDR3 reads TGTGCCAGCAGTTTATTAGCAGGGGACTATGGCTACACCTTC.

V and J are TRBV6-1 and TRBJ2-6; D is ambiguous. Deletions cut 6 bases from V and 2 bases from J, with 11 bases between. Germline loops: CDR1 MNHNS, CDR2 SASEGT. This CDR3 has 15 residues. In DNA, the CDR3 is TGTGCCAGCAGGAACTATCGGCCTGGGGCCAACGTCCTGACTTTC. Protein product: CASRNYRPGANVLTF.

V and J are TRBV15 and TRBJ2-3; TRBD2 might be the D (6 bases). This CDR3 is built from 16 residues. Per germline, CDR1 LNHNV and CDR2 YYDKDF (reference sequence). Between the trimmed V and J ends, which lost 1 base and 0 bases, there was a span of 11 bases. CDR3 bases: TGTGCCACCAGCAGAGTGGAGCGGGCAAGCACAGATACGCAGTATTTT. It specifies CATSRVERASTDTQYF.

The chain combines TRBV19 with TRBJ2-1; 15 bases are shared with TRBD2. The CDR3 totals 16 residues. In germline, CDR1 is LNHDA, CDR2 SQIVND (reference sequence). V was pared by 3 bases and J by 4 bases, with 1 base of the junction left unmatched. The CDR3 DNA is TGTGCCAGTAGTATGGGACTAGCGGGGGGTTACAATGAGCAGTTCTTC. Its protein is CASSMGLAGGYNEQFF.

The chain recombines TRBV29-1 with TRBJ2-7; 11 bases match TRBD1. The CDR3 spans 16 residues. Trimming cost V 1 base and J 4 bases; bases outside gene matches: 9. Germline V gene sequence: CDR1 SQVTM, CDR2 ANQGSEA. This chain's CDR3 is CSVEVRSGTGGYEQYF. The CDR3 DNA reads TGCAGCGTTGAAGTAAGGAGCGGGACAGGGGGGTACGAGCAGTACTTC.

V gene TRBV9 combines with J gene TRBJ2-1; TRBD1 might be the D (6 bases). V was clipped by 0 bases and J by 9 bases, with 16 bases between them. The CDR3 extends over 15 amino acids. Germline V gene sequence: CDR1 SGDLS, CDR2 YYNGEE. CDR3 amino acids: CASSVDRAVVSEQFF. The CDR3 DNA reads TGTGCCAGCAGCGTAGACAGGGCCGTTGTCAGTGAGCAGTTCTTC.

This clone is a singleton in its sample. CDR3 loop: CNISGCAYNEQFF. CDR3 nucleotide sequence: TGCAACATAAGCGGGTGCGCCTACAATGAGCAGTTCTTC. J is TRBJ2-1 and V is TRBV29-1, with D perhaps matching TRBD2 (6 bases). CDR3 size: 13 residues. In germline, CDR1 is SQVTM, CDR2 ANQGSEA.

This chain joins TRBV18 and TRBJ2-2, with 7 bases fitting TRBD2. The J segment lost 1 base and the V segment lost 0 bases, leaving 2 bases of the junction unmatched. Germline lookup yields CDR1 KGHSH and CDR2 LQKENI. The CDR3 length is 16 residues. In DNA, the CDR3 is TGTGCCAGCTCACCACCCGCTAGCGGGAACACCGGGGAGCTGTTTTTT. Translated: CASSPPASGNTGELFF. The whole variable domain, remainder taken from reference TRBV18 and TRBJ2-2, is NAGVMQNPRHLVRRRGQEARLRCSPMKGHSHVYWYRQLPEEGLKFMVYLQKENIIDESGMPKERFSAEFPKEGPSILRIQQVVRGDSAAYFCASSPPASGNTGELFFGEGSRLTVL.

This clone was recorded a few times. The chain carries TRBV4-3 and TRBJ1-2; 8 bases are a match to TRBD1. The CDR3 consists of 13 residues. Trimming removed 2 bases from V and 7 bases from J; junction bases left unmatched: 3. From germline, CDR1 is LGHNA and CDR2 YSLEER. The CDR3 DNA reads TGCGCCAGCAGCCAAAGGACAGGGCTTGGCTACACCTTC. This translates into CASSQRTGLGYTF.

This sequence joins TRBV11-2 and TRBJ1-6; D is perhaps TRBD1 (6 bases). This CDR3 has 15 amino acids. The germline V gene encodes CDR1 SGHAT and CDR2 FQNNGV. The ends were cut back, 2 bases at V and 7 bases at J, with 12 bases in the middle. CDR3 nucleotides: TGTGCCAGCAGCTTACGGGGACAAAAAAATTCACCCCTCCACTTT. It encodes CASSLRGQKNSPLHF.

The V gene is TRBV6-1, the J gene TRBJ2-3; TRBD1 agrees at 11 bases. V dropped 6 bases and J dropped 4; count of bases not matched to a gene: 3. The germline V gene has CDR1 MNHNS and CDR2 SASEGT. The CDR3 covers 14 residues. The CDR3 DNA sequence: TGTGCCAGCAGAGAGGGACAGGGGGCAGATACGCAGTATTTT. It specifies CASREGQGADTQYF.

The J gene is TRBJ2-7, the V gene TRBV28, with D uncertain. The CDR3 contains 13 residues. Trimming pared 3 bases from V and 3 bases from J, leaving 9 bases between. Per germline, CDR1 MDHEN and CDR2 SYDVKM. CDR3 sequence (DNA): TGTGCCAGCAGTTTCATGCGAGACTACGAGCAGTACTTC. Amino acid sequence: CASSFMRDYEQYF.

J is TRBJ1-2 and V is TRBV27; TRBD1 aligns across 7 bases. The ends lost 4 bases at V and 10 bases at J; junction bases unmatched: 15. CDR3 length: 15 amino acids. Germline lookup yields CDR1 MNHEY and CDR2 SMNVEV (reference sequence). The CDR3 sequence is CASSSSSTGIRDYTF. DNA for the CDR3: TGTGCCAGCAGTTCCTCCTCGACAGGGATTCGGGACTACACCTTC.

J is TRBJ2-5 and V is TRBV19, with D hard to call. CDR3 size: 14 residues. The germline V gene has CDR1 LNHDA and CDR2 SQIVND (reference sequence). Trimming took off 6 bases at V and 5 bases at J, with 16 bases between the two ends. This CDR3 is CASSISTGLETQYF. DNA of the CDR3: TGTGCCAGTAGCATTTCCACGGGTTTGGAGACCCAGTACTTC.